The 2 T cell receptor beta chains reported below all come from one sample, sequenced in a study of blood T cell repertoires in COVID-19. Repertoires were generated with immunoSEQ multiplex PCR, while TCRdb's copy carries only in-frame clones and drops some. Of 190,000 or so clones listed, roughly 86% are singletons. Sample: PBMCs or T cells enriched from blood (not recorded which). The receptors stem from a man in his late teens or twenties with acute COVID-19.

The chain couples TRBV28 to TRBJ1-1; TRBD1 agrees at 9 bases. The CDR3 contains 12 residues. From germline, CDR1 is MDHEN and CDR2 SYDVKM. J was trimmed by 4 bases and V by 10 bases; bases with no gene match: 4. CDR3 protein: CAIPGQGTEAFF. The CDR3 DNA reads as TGTGCCATCCCGGGACAGGGCACTGAAGCTTTCTTT.

The rearrangement links TRBV27 to TRBJ1-1; 7 bases fit TRBD1. The CDR3 runs 13 residues. From germline, CDR1 is MNHEY and CDR2 SMNVEV (reference sequence). V trimming: 8 bases; J trimming: 4 bases; junction bases outside the gene matches: 7. CDR3 region: CASLPQGGTEAFF. The CDR3 DNA is TGTGCCAGCCTTCCTCAGGGGGGCACTGAAGCTTTCTTT.